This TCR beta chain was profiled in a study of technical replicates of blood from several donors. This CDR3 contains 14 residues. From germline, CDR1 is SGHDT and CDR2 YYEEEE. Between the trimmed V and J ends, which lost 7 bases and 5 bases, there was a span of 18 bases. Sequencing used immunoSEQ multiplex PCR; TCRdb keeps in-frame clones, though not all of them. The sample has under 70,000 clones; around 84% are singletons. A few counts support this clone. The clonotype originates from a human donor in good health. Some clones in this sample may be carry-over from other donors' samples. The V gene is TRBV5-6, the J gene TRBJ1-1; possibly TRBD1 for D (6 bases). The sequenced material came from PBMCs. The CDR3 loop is CASSWGQVMTEAFF. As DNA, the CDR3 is TGTGCCAGCTCATGGGGACAAGTAATGACTGAAGCTTTCTTT.